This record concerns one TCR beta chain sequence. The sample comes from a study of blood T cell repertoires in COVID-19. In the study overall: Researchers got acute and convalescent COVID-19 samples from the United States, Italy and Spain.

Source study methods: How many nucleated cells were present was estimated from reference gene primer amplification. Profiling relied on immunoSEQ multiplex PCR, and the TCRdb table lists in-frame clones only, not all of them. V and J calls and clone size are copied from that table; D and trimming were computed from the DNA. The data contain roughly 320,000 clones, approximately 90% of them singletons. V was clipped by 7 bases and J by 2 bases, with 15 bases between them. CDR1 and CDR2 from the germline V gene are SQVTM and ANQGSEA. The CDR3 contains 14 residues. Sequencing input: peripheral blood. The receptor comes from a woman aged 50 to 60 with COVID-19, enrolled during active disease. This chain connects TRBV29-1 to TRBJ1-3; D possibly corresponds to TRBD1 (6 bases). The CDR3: CSASGESAGNTIYF. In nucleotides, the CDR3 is TGCAGCGCTTCAGGGGAGTCAGCTGGAAACACCATATATTTT.